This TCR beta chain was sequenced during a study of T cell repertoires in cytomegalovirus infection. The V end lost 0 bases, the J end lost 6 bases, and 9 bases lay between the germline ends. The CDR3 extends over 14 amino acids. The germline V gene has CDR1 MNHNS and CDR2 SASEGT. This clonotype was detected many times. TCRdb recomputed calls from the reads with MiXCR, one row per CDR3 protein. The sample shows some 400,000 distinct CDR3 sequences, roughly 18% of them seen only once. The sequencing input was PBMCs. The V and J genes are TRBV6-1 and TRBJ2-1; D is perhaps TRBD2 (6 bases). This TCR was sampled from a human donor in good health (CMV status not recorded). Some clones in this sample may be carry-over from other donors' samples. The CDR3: CASSEAGGINEQFF. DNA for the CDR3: TGTGCCAGCAGTGAAGCGGGAGGCATCAATGAGCAGTTCTTC.